The clone carrying this T cell receptor beta chain was seen once. Its antigen is unidentified. These data are taken from a study of cytomegalovirus exposure and HLA in healthy donors. Study-level information: HLA-typed donors were the source of around 87 million unique TCRs, which an early data release held.

Whole-study results and caveats: HLA alleles showed associations with approximately 15,000 TCR beta sequences in a later analysis, at a 0.05 false discovery rate. The authors listed 180 or so TCR beta chains as cytomegalovirus-associated. Immune exposure was documented only through CMV serostatus.

The V gene's germline CDR1 is MNHEY and CDR2 SMNVEV (reference sequence). Between the trimmed V and J ends, which lost 0 bases and 3 bases, there was a span of 14 bases. The CDR3 is 16 residues long. 13 Jbeta primers and 60 Vbeta primers were used for the PCR. Some clones are missing from TCRdb's copy, which holds only in-frame ones; the method was immunoSEQ multiplex PCR. The data show 60,000 or so clones, less than 90% seen once. Sequenced: PBMCs. This TCR was sampled from a female donor in good health and CMV-seronegative. This sequence joins TRBV27 and TRBJ1-2; the D gene is possibly TRBD1 (5 bases). DNA of the CDR3: TGTGCCAGCAGTTTATCGGGGCAGGGCACCGACTATGGCTACACCTTC. Amino acids: CASSLSGQGTDYGYTF.